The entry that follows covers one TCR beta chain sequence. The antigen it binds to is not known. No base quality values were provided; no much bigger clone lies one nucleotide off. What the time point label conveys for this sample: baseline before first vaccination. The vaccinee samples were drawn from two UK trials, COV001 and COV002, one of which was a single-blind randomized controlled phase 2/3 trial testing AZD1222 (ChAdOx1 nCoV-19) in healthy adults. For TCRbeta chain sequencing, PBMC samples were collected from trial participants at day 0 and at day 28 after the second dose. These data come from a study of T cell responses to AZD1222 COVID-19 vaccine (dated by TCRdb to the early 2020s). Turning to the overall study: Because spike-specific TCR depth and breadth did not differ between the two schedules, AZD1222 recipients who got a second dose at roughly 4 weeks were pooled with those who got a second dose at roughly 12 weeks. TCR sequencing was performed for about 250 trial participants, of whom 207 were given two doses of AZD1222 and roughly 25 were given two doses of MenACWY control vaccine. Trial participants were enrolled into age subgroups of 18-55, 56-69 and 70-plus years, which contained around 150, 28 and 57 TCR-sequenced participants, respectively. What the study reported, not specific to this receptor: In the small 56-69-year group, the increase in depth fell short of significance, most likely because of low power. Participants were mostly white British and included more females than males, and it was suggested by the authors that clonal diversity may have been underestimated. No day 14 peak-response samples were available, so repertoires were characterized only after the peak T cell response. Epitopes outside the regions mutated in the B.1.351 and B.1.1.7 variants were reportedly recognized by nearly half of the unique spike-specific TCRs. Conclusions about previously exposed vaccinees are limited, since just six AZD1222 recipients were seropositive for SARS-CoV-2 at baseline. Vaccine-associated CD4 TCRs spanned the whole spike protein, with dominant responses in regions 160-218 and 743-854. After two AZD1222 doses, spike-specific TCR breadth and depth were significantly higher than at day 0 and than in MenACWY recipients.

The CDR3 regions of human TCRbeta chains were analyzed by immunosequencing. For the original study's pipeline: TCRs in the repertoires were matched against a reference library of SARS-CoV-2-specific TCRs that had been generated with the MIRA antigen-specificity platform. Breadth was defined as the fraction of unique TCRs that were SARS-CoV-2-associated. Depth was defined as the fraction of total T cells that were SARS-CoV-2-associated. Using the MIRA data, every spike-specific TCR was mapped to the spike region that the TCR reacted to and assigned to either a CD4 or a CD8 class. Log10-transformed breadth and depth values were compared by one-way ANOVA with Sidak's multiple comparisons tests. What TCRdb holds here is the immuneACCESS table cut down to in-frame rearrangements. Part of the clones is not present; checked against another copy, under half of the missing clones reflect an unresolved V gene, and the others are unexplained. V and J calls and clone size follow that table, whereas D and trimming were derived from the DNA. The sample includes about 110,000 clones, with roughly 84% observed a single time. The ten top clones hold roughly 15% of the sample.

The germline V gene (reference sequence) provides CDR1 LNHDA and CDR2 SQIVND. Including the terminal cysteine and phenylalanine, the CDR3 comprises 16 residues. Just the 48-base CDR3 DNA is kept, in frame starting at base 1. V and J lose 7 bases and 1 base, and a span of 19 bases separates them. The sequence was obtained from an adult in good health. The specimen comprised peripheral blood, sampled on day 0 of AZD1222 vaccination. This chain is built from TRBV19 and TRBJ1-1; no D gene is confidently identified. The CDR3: CASTQPLGLSNTEAFF. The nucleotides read TGTGCCAGTACCCAGCCCCTAGGACTCTCGAACACTGAAGCTTTCTTT.